Sequencing of this T cell receptor beta chain was carried out in a study of T cell changes during pregnancy in multiple sclerosis. The trim removed 3 bases at V and 11 bases at J, leaving 5 bases unmatched. CDR1 and CDR2 (germline): MNHEY, SMNVEV (reference sequence). The CDR3 is 13 amino acids. Generated by immunoSEQ multiplex PCR, the TCRdb table keeps only in-frame clones and is missing some. The sample yields about 100,000 clones, 91% seen once. Source: peripheral blood, taken in the second trimester of pregnancy. The chain is built from TRBV27 and TRBJ1-1; TRBD1 matches at 11 bases. The sequence came from a female donor with multiple sclerosis, enrolled in a pregnancy study. The CDR3 region has the DNA TGTGCCAGCAGTTTCGGACAGGGGGCGCGCGCTTTCTTT. It translates to CASSFGQGARAFF.